The next 18 T cell receptor beta chains were all read from a single sample in a study of quantifying T cell responses using KT2 cells. About the study: TCR alpha and beta constant-region primers primed reverse transcription of RNA.

Each cDNA got a UMI-containing oligo ligated at its 3' end. The first PCR ran three to four cycles with an equimolar RC1.1 and RC1.2 beta primer mix. TCRdb ran MiXCR on the UMI-ligation and nested PCR reads and lists one entry per CDR3 protein. Among about 30,000 distinct CDR3 sequences listed, roughly 7.2% were seen once. Sequenced material: PBMCs spiked with cells of the T cell clone KT2. The receptors derive from a human donor.

This clonotype was recorded many times. The chain employs TRBV5-4 and TRBJ2-7; D is undetermined. CDR3 length: 12 residues. The ends were cut back, 4 bases at V and 3 bases at J, with 8 bases in the middle. Germline CDR1 is SGHNT and CDR2 is YYREEE (reference sequence). In DNA form, the CDR3 reads TGTGCCAGCAGCCCGGACGGCTACGAGCAGTACTTC. Encoded protein: CASSPDGYEQYF.

This clonotype was seen ten or more times. The CDR3: CASSFRWTSVYNEQFF. The CDR3, as DNA: TGTGCCAGCAGTTTTCGTTGGACTAGCGTTTACAATGAGCAGTTCTTC. V gene TRBV28 combines with J gene TRBJ2-1, with TRBD2 matching over 9 bases. The V and J ends lost 3 bases and 4 bases, in that order; junction bases with no gene match: 7. The CDR3 has 16 residues. Germline loops: CDR1 MDHEN, CDR2 SYDVKM.

A few counts support this clonotype. CDR3 in DNA: TGTGCCAGCCGAAGTCCCCTACTAGCGGCTGCCTCCTACAATGAGCAGTTCTTC. Protein sequence: CASRSPLLAAASYNEQFF. The chain combines TRBV6-2 or TRBV6-3 with TRBJ2-1, with TRBD2 identical over 8 bases. Germline V gene sequence: CDR1 MNHEY, CDR2 SVGEGT. Trimming cost V 8 bases and J 0 bases; bases outside gene matches: 15. CDR3 length: 18 residues.

The rearrangement joins TRBV4-1 to TRBJ1-4; no definite D call. Germline-derived CDR1 and CDR2 are MGHRA and YSYEKL. The CDR3 runs to 15 residues. V lost 0 bases, J lost 7 bases, and 12 bases lay in between. CDR3 residues: CASSQERPGGEKLFF. The DNA of the CDR3 is TGCGCCAGCAGCCAAGAGAGGCCGGGAGGTGAAAAACTGTTTTTT.

This clonotype was observed at least ten times. CDR3 sequence (DNA): TGTGCCAGCAGCCAAGAGGGGGGCTCTCGTCAGCCCCAGCATTTT. Its protein product is CASSQEGGSRQPQHF. This chain joins TRBV4-2 and TRBJ1-5, with D maybe TRBD1 (6 bases). The CDR3 is 15 amino acids. V shed 0 bases and J shed 6 bases, with 12 bases lying between them. Germline V CDR1 and CDR2: LGHNA, YNFKEQ.

In this sample, this clonotype turned up many times. The chain has TRBV24-1 and TRBJ2-6; D remains unclear. The CDR3 contains 16 residues. The germline V gene encodes CDR1 KGHDR and CDR2 SFDVKD. The V end lost 4 bases, the J end lost 0 bases, and 9 bases lay between the germline ends. This CDR3 reads CATSDHSNSGANVLTF. CDR3 bases: TGTGCCACCAGTGACCACAGTAACTCTGGGGCCAACGTCCTGACTTTC.

This sequence joins TRBV12-3 or TRBV12-4 and TRBJ2-3; tentatively, D is TRBD2 (5 bases). V was pared by 4 bases and J by 9 bases, with 17 bases between. The CDR3 extends over 14 amino acids. Here the CDR3 DNA reads TGTGCCAGCAGTTCCCGGACTCGCCAGTACACGCAGTATTTT. Translation gives CASSSRTRQYTQYF.

The chain has TRBV5-6 and TRBJ2-7; D possibly corresponds to TRBD1 (5 bases). Germline V gene lookup returns CDR1 SGHDT and CDR2 YYEEEE. V was clipped by 0 bases and J by 0 bases, with 7 bases between them. The CDR3 is 14 residues long. The CDR3 spells CASSLGQSSYEQYF. DNA for the CDR3: TGTGCCAGCAGCTTGGGACAGTCCTCCTACGAGCAGTACTTC.

The sample holds many counts of this clonotype. The chain uses TRBV19 and TRBJ1-5; no definite D call. Germline CDR1 is LNHDA and CDR2 is SQIVND (reference sequence). There are 12 residues in the CDR3. V was trimmed by 6 bases and J by 8 bases, leaving 11 bases between them. CDR3 in DNA: TGTGCCAGTAGCCAAGGGTTCGAGCCCCAGCATTTT. This codes for CASSQGFEPQHF.

This clonotype was picked up many times. The J gene is TRBJ1-1, the V gene TRBV7-9; D gene unclear. Trimming cost V 7 bases and J 6 bases, with 18 bases left between them. Germline V CDR1 and CDR2: SEHNR, FQNEAQ (reference sequence). The CDR3 consists of 14 residues. DNA of the CDR3: TGTGCCAGCACTCAGGATACCAGCCCCTCTGAAGCTTTCTTT. The encoded protein is CASTQDTSPSEAFF.

This clonotype was observed many times. The rearrangement uses TRBV7-9 and TRBJ1-2; perhaps TRBD1 as D (5 bases). This CDR3 comprises 13 residues. The V end was cut by 1 base, the J end by 7 bases, with 10 bases between. CDR1 and CDR2 from the germline V gene are SEHNR and FQNEAQ (reference sequence). CDR3 coding DNA: TGTGCCAGCAGCTTAGGGGGGGTCCCTGGCTACACCTTC. Amino acids: CASSLGGVPGYTF. The variable domain in full, with the rest retrieved from reference TRBV7-9 and TRBJ1-2, is DTGVSQNPRHKITKRGQNVTFRCDPISEHNRLYWYRQTLGQGPEFLTYFQNEAQLEKSRLLSDRFSAERPKGSFSTLEIQRTEQGDSAMYLCASSLGGVPGYTFGSGTRLTVV.

Only a few counts were recorded for this clonotype. CDR3 sequence (DNA): TGTGCCAGCACCGGGAGTGCCCCGCTCGAGCAGTACTTC. Its protein is CASTGSAPLEQYF. The chain joins TRBV2 to TRBJ2-7; TRBD2 is a possible D gene (6 bases). Germline V CDR1 and CDR2: SNHLY, FYNNEI. The length of the CDR3 is 13 residues. Trimming took 7 bases from V and 6 from J, leaving 16 bases between them.

This clonotype was picked up many times. J is TRBJ2-1 and V is TRBV4-2; the match to TRBD2 covers 11 bases. V lost 6 bases to trimming and J lost 6 bases; unmatched junction nucleotides: 4. Germline CDR1 is LGHNA and CDR2 is YNFKEQ. The CDR3 contains 14 residues. This CDR3 is CASRNSGGANEQFF. The CDR3, as DNA: TGTGCCAGCAGGAATAGCGGGGGGGCCAATGAGCAGTTCTTC.

This clonotype was recorded many times. The V call is TRBV10-2, the J call TRBJ2-1; D uncertain. Germline lookup yields CDR1 WSHSY and CDR2 SAAADI. The V end was cut by 6 bases, the J end by 4 bases, with 10 bases between. The CDR3 is made up of 13 amino acids. CDR3 coding DNA: TGCGCCAGCAGAGGTGACGGATACAATGAGCAGTTCTTC. Its translation is CASRGDGYNEQFF.

The chain employs TRBV5-4 and TRBJ2-3; D uncertain. Per the germline V gene, CDR1 is SGHNT and CDR2 is YYREEE (reference sequence). There are 13 residues in the CDR3. V was trimmed by 3 bases and J by 3 bases, leaving 8 bases between them. This CDR3 is CASSSGQTDTQYF. The CDR3 DNA reads TGTGCCAGCAGCTCTGGGCAGACAGATACGCAGTATTTT.

V and J are TRBV15 and TRBJ2-1; no clear D gene. The CDR3 length is 15 residues. In germline, CDR1 is LNHNV, CDR2 YYDKDF (reference sequence). Between the trimmed V and J ends, which lost 0 bases and 5 bases, there was a span of 11 bases. CDR3 nucleotide sequence: TGTGCCACCAGCAGAGATTTGGCAAACAACAATGAGCAGTTCTTC. It specifies CATSRDLANNNEQFF.

This clonotype came up many times. The genes are TRBV24-1 and TRBJ2-1; D possibly corresponds to TRBD1 (6 bases). Trimming cost V 7 bases and J 3 bases, with 12 bases left between them. The CDR3 contains 14 residues. CDR1 KGHDR and CDR2 SFDVKD come from the germline V gene. The CDR3 spells CATRGRGGYNEQFF. CDR3 nucleotides: TGTGCCACCAGGGGAAGAGGGGGCTACAATGAGCAGTTCTTC.

The genes are TRBV3-1 and TRBJ1-6; TRBD1 might be the D (6 bases). CDR1 LGHDT and CDR2 YNNKEL come from the germline V gene (reference sequence). CDR3 size: 16 residues. V was shortened by 4 bases and J by 7 bases, with 17 bases between the two germline ends. Here the CDR3 DNA reads TGTGCCAGCAGCCGGACAGCGTCAGAAAACAATTCACCCCTCCACTTT. Residues: CASSRTASENNSPLHF.